This TCR beta chain was sequenced for a study of control samples from healthy donors and cancer patients. This CDR3 region has 15 residues. V lost 0 bases to trimming and J lost 4 bases, with 12 bases between them. Germline V gene lookup returns CDR1 MNHEY and CDR2 SVGAGI. Sequencing used immunoSEQ multiplex PCR; TCRdb keeps in-frame clones, though not all of them. The sample consists of approximately 74,000 clones, around 93% of them appearing once. Sequenced sample: blood. The rearrangement joins TRBV6-5 to TRBJ1-2, with unresolved D. The source of this sequence is a woman between 25 and 40 years old in good health. CDR3 sequence reads: CASSYSTDGSYGYTF. The CDR3 DNA reads as TGTGCCAGCAGTTACTCAACTGACGGAAGCTATGGCTACACCTTC.